This TCR beta chain was documented in a study of shared clonotypes between healthy human individuals. Study-wide findings and caveats: Rarefaction showed sorted-subset sequencing was incomplete despite large depth.

Profiling relied on immunoSEQ multiplex PCR, and the TCRdb table lists in-frame clones only, not all of them. The sample consists of 650,000 to 800,000 clones, approximately 72% of them appearing once. Germline values: CDR1 SEHNR, CDR2 FQNEAQ (reference sequence). The CDR3 contains 16 residues. Trimming left V 2 bases short and J 7 bases short, with 18 bases between. On this clone itself: What it recognizes is unknown.

Sequencing input: memory CD4+ T cells sorted from blood. Subset reported: CD45RA-negative fraction. The receptor comes from a woman in her thirties in good health. The rearrangement links TRBV7-9 to TRBJ2-1, with a possible D match to TRBD1 (5 bases). CDR3 in amino acids: CASSLRGPSGYNEQFF. CDR3 nucleotides: TGTGCCAGCAGCTTAAGGGGTCCTTCCGGGTATAATGAGCAGTTCTTC.